The 8 T cell receptor beta chains below were found in one sample sequenced in a study of spatial heterogeneity in lung cancer. As for time point: sample taken at primary tumor resection. The input material, whole RNA from tumor, nontumor lung or frozen PBMC, was sequenced unsorted. Each CDR3 protein is one row after TCRdb ran MiXCR on the 5' RACE reads. The table records roughly 6,900 distinct CDR3 sequences, around 5% of them present only once. The sequencing here drew on normal lung tissue next to the tumor, taken at surgery. Every receptor here comes from a female donor with early-stage non-small cell lung cancer.

This clonotype was recorded at least ten times. Because the library targeted alpha chains, this beta chain is an off-target read whose size means little. The CDR3 loop reads CASRDPRRAYEQYF. DNA for the CDR3: TGTGCCAGCAGGGACCCCAGGCGGGCCTACGAGCAGTACTTC. The chain recombines TRBV28 with TRBJ2-7, with D perhaps matching TRBD2 (5 bases). This CDR3 region has 14 residues. Trimming removed 6 bases at V and 2 bases at J, with 14 bases between. CDR1 and CDR2 from the germline V gene are MDHEN and SYDVKM.

Relative to its sample, this clonotype is medium-sized. As an off-target read in a library built for alpha chains, this beta chain has a frequency of little significance. The rearrangement links TRBV6-5 to TRBJ2-2; no firm D call. The CDR3 sequence is 12 residues long. V was trimmed by 2 bases and J by 6 bases, leaving 4 bases between them. From germline, CDR1 is MNHEY and CDR2 SVGAGI. CDR3 sequence reads: CASSYGSGELFF. The CDR3 coding sequence is TGTGCCAGCAGTTACGGGTCCGGGGAGCTGTTTTTT.

This clonotype was found many times. Because the library targeted alpha chains, this beta chain is an off-target read whose size means little. The chain recombines TRBV6-1 with TRBJ2-5; 12 bases are shared with TRBD2. J gave up 6 bases and V 2 bases, and 10 bases lay outside the gene matches. From germline, CDR1 is MNHNS and CDR2 SASEGT. CDR3 length equals 17 residues. The CDR3 loop is CASSEFPSGRARKTQYF. CDR3 in DNA: TGTGCCAGCAGTGAATTTCCTAGCGGGAGGGCCCGTAAGACCCAGTACTTC.

This clonotype was recorded many times. This beta chain appears as a stray read in a library generated for alpha chains; its size is not informative. The V call is TRBV18, the J call TRBJ2-5; the D call may be TRBD1 or TRBD2 (5 bases each). V was cut by 0 bases and J by 2 bases, with 10 bases left in between. The germline V gene has CDR1 KGHSH and CDR2 LQKENI. CDR3 length equals 15 residues. CDR3 region: CASSPPTGPQETQYF. As DNA, the CDR3 is TGTGCCAGCTCACCACCAACGGGACCACAAGAGACCCAGTACTTC.

This clonotype is judged medium-sized. Being off target in a library aimed at alpha chains, this beta chain has a size of little meaning. The chain carries TRBV7-9 and TRBJ2-5; D gene unclear. The CDR3 extends over 13 amino acids. Germline lookup yields CDR1 SEHNR and CDR2 FQNEAQ (reference sequence). Between the trimmed V and J ends, which lost 1 base and 5 bases, there was a span of 8 bases. CDR3 coding DNA: TGTGCCAGCAGCTTAGGGGTCTGGGAGACCCAGTACTTC. This encodes CASSLGVWETQYF.

By sample fraction, this clonotype is medium-sized (0.01 to 0.1%). This beta chain turned up in a library designed for alpha chains; as an off-target read, its abundance says little. The chain carries TRBV20-1 and TRBJ1-1; D not certain. Germline assignment: CDR1 DFQATT and CDR2 SNEGSKA (reference sequence). The CDR3 covers 11 residues. V lost 5 bases and J 3 bases, leaving 7 bases between the germline ends. CDR3 residues: CSAPTYTEAFF. The CDR3 coding sequence is TGCAGTGCTCCTACCTACACTGAAGCTTTCTTT.

This clonotype was recorded a few times. A library prepared for alpha chains yielded this beta chain as an off-target read; its size is of little meaning. V usage is TRBV19 and J usage is TRBJ2-1; 7 bases match TRBD1. The CDR3 has 14 amino acids. The J segment lost 7 bases and the V segment lost 7 bases, leaving 10 bases of the junction unmatched. Germline assignment: CDR1 LNHDA and CDR2 SQIVND (reference sequence). CDR3 sequence: CASTQGVGLNEQFF. The CDR3 coding sequence is TGTGCCAGTACCCAGGGGGTGGGTTTGAATGAGCAGTTCTTC.

By proportion, this clonotype is medium-sized. Because the library targeted alpha chains, this beta chain is an off-target read whose size means little. The rearrangement joins TRBV29-1 to TRBJ1-1; D may be TRBD1 (5 bases). Trimming cost V 6 bases and J 6 bases, with 11 bases left between them. The CDR3 is 11 residues long. Germline CDR1 is SQVTM and CDR2 is ANQGSEA. The CDR3 reads CSVLRVAEAFF. The CDR3 DNA sequence: TGCAGCGTCCTCAGGGTCGCTGAAGCTTTCTTT.